One sample yielded the 32 T cell receptor beta chains listed below, sequenced in a study of post-analysis software for immune sequencing data. Study-level points and caveats: Compared with controls, patients had more of about 5 TRBV segments, including TRBV5-6, TRBV5-1 and TRBV20-1.

Tagging with unique molecular identifiers was a feature of the TCR beta cDNA libraries. MiXCR was run by TCRdb on the PCR reads, yielding one entry per CDR3 protein. This table has under 900,000 distinct CDR3 sequences, roughly 50% appearing once. No cognate antigen is known for these TCRs. The sequenced sample was blood. The receptors stem from a girl between 10 and 17 years old with multiple sclerosis.

This chain links TRBV29-1 with TRBJ2-4; perhaps TRBD1 as D (6 bases). The better agreement between TRBJ2-7 and the DNA end casts doubt on the J call. CDR1 SQVTM and CDR2 ANQGSEA come from the germline V gene. CDR3 length: 13 amino acids. The chain's CDR3 is CSVEDFDRYEQYF. In DNA, the CDR3 is TGCAGCGTTGAAGATTTCGACAGGTACGAGCAGTACTTC.

The chain has TRBV20-1 and TRBJ2-1; 7 nucleotides line up with TRBD1. The J segment lost 5 bases and the V segment lost 6 bases, leaving 7 bases of the junction unmatched. The germline CDR1 and CDR2 sequences are DFQATT and SNEGSKA (reference sequence). There are 13 residues in the CDR3. CDR3 region: CSALGQVHNEQFF. The DNA for the CDR3 is TGCAGTGCCCTCGGACAGGTGCACAATGAGCAGTTCTTC.

J is TRBJ1-2 and V is TRBV15; D is unresolved. V lost 1 base and J lost 6, with 18 bases in between. Germline V gene lookup returns CDR1 LNHNV and CDR2 YYDKDF (reference sequence). The CDR3 contains 16 residues. This CDR3 reads CATSRGGADGWHGYTF. In DNA, the CDR3 is TGTGCCACCAGCAGAGGTGGTGCAGATGGCTGGCATGGCTACACCTTC.

This clonotype was picked up a small number of times. This chain joins TRBV21-1 and TRBJ1-6; the table's D call of TRBD1 was not tested on the DNA. TRBV21-1 is tagged as a pseudogene. The CDR3 covers 16 residues. CDR3 region: CASRPRDRMYDSPLHF. The CDR3 DNA reads TGTGCCAGCAGACCCCGGGACAGGATGTACGATTCACCCCTCCACTTT.

The V call is TRBV6-5, the J call TRBJ2-7; 9 bases align to TRBD1. The V segment lost 2 bases and the J segment 2 bases; nucleotides outside the gene matches: 7. Germline V gene data show CDR1 as MNHEY and CDR2 as SVGAGI. CDR3 length: 16 residues. CDR3 sequence reads: CASSYELGTGTYEQYF. The DNA for the CDR3 is TGTGCCAGCAGTTACGAGCTCGGGACAGGGACCTACGAGCAGTACTTC.

The gene calls are TRBV29-1 and TRBJ2-3, with a tentative D call TRBD2 (5 bases). The CDR3 is 11 residues long. CDR1 and CDR2 (germline): SQVTM, ANQGSEA. Trimming cost V 6 bases and J 7 bases, with 11 bases left between them. As DNA, the CDR3 is TGCAGCGTCGAACAGCGGAATACGCAGTATTTT. This encodes CSVEQRNTQYF.

The chain combines TRBV4-1 with TRBJ2-7; TRBD1 matches 7 bases. Germline V gives CDR1 MGHRA, CDR2 YSYEKL. This CDR3 comprises 16 residues. The V gene end was trimmed by 2 bases and the J gene end by 0 bases; junction bases not matched to a gene: 7. Written as DNA, the CDR3 is TGCGCCAGCAGCCAACCGGGACAGAAGAGCTCCTACGAGCAGTACTTC. It is translated as CASSQPGQKSSYEQYF.

The chain uses TRBV7-2 and TRBJ1-1; D is unclear. The CDR3 has 15 amino acids. The germline CDR1 and CDR2 sequences are SGHTA and FQGNSA. V was shortened by 3 bases and J by 0 bases, with 11 bases between the two germline ends. CDR3 sequence: CASSFGGGVNTEAFF. The CDR3 region has the DNA TGTGCCAGCAGCTTCGGAGGCGGCGTGAACACTGAAGCTTTCTTT.

The CDR3 DNA reads TGTGCCAGCAGCCAAGACGCGGGGGCGACGCAGTATTTT. Translating gives CASSQDAGATQYF. The chain carries TRBV3-1 and TRBJ2-3; a possible D gene is TRBD2 (7 bases). Germline lookup yields CDR1 LGHDT and CDR2 YNNKEL (reference sequence). The CDR3 is 13 residues long. The V gene lost 0 bases and the J gene lost 9 bases, with 10 bases spanning the gap.

The V call is TRBV15, the J call TRBJ2-7, with D maybe TRBD1 (6 bases). CDR3 size: 15 residues. Germline V gene sequence: CDR1 LNHNV, CDR2 YYDKDF (reference sequence). Trimming left V 1 base short and J 2 bases short, with 12 bases between. CDR3 in DNA: TGTGCCACCAGCAGAGCGAAGGGGGTGGCCTACGAGCAGTACTTC. Encoded protein: CATSRAKGVAYEQYF.

This clonotype appeared a single time. One junction end disagrees with the germline gene, perhaps due to a read error. The J gene is TRBJ2-3, the V gene TRBV10-3, with D perhaps TRBD1 (5 bases). The CDR3 totals 14 residues. The germline V gene encodes CDR1 ENHRY and CDR2 SYGVKD. The CDR3 reads CATTSGVDTDTKYF. For the CDR3, the DNA is TGTGCCACCACGAGTGGGGTGGACACAGATACGAAGTATTTT.

This clonotype was seen a handful of times. The CDR3 bases are TGCAGTGCCGTCCCGTGGGCAGGCCTGTACCAAGAGACCCAGTACTTC. It specifies CSAVPWAGLYQETQYF. The rearrangement links TRBV20-1 to TRBJ2-5; D gene ambiguous. CDR3 size: 16 residues. Germline CDR1 reads DFQATT; CDR2 reads SNEGSKA (reference sequence). The V and J ends lost 6 bases and 0 bases respectively, with 20 bases between them.

This clonotype was counted ten times or more. DNA for the CDR3: TGCAGTGCTAGAGATCAAGGTGCTAGCGGGAGCGCCTCCTACGAGCAGTACTTC. Its translation: CSARDQGASGSASYEQYF. The chain has TRBV20-1 and TRBJ2-7, with 10 bases that match TRBD2. Trimming at V came to 0 bases and at J to 0 bases, leaving 11 bases not matched to a gene. Per germline, CDR1 DFQATT and CDR2 SNEGSKA (reference sequence). This CDR3 comprises 18 residues.

This clonotype was seen a few times. The V call is TRBV28, the J call TRBJ2-1, with 13 bases lining up with TRBD2. The CDR3 sequence is 16 residues long. V was pared by 5 bases and J by 3 bases, with 4 bases of the junction left unmatched. CDR1 and CDR2 from the germline V gene are MDHEN and SYDVKM. The CDR3 loop is CASSGLAGDDYNEQFF. For the CDR3, the DNA is TGTGCCAGCAGTGGACTAGCGGGAGACGACTACAATGAGCAGTTCTTC.

The gene calls are TRBV9 and TRBJ2-7; TRBD2 aligns across 7 bases. The CDR3 covers 14 residues. J lost 3 bases, V lost 0 bases, and 3 bases had no gene match. Germline V CDR1 and CDR2: SGDLS, YYNGEE. The CDR3 spells CASSVAGGNYEQYF. CDR3 nucleotides: TGTGCCAGCAGCGTAGCGGGAGGTAACTACGAGCAGTACTTC.

The rearrangement uses TRBV5-1 and TRBJ2-3; either TRBD1 or TRBD2 may supply D (5 bases each). The germline V gene has CDR1 SGHRS and CDR2 YFSETQ. CDR3 length: 14 amino acids. The V end was cut by 7 bases, the J end by 1 base, with 13 bases between. The CDR3 DNA reads as TGCGCCAGCTGGGATACGGGGCGCACAGATACGCAGTATTTT. As protein: CASWDTGRTDTQYF.

J is TRBJ2-1 and V is TRBV12-3 or TRBV12-4, with 7 nucleotides matching TRBD2. The V gene end was trimmed by 3 bases and the J gene end by 11 bases; junction bases not matched to a gene: 4. The CDR3 runs 12 residues. CDR3 protein: CASSLLAEKQFF. The CDR3 DNA follows: TGTGCCAGCAGTTTGCTAGCGGAGAAGCAGTTCTTC.

The chain combines TRBV27 with TRBJ2-3, with 11 bases identical to TRBD2. The V and J ends lost 6 bases and 0 bases, in that order; junction bases with no gene match: 8. Germline CDR1 is MNHEY and CDR2 is SMNVEV (reference sequence). The CDR3 extends over 17 amino acids. CDR3 amino acids: CASSPLIAGGSTDTQYF. The CDR3 DNA reads as TGTGCCAGCAGCCCCCTCATAGCGGGAGGGAGCACAGATACGCAGTATTTT.

This clonotype occurred a few times. The rearrangement joins TRBV12-3 or TRBV12-4 to TRBJ2-3; TRBD1 agrees at 7 bases. This CDR3 is 14 amino acids long. Unmatched junction bases numbered 10, after V lost 7 bases and J lost 6 bases. CDR3 region: CASTLRLTGDTQYF. Here the CDR3 DNA reads TGTGCCAGCACCCTTCGGCTGACAGGGGATACGCAGTATTTT.

V and J are TRBV3-1 and TRBJ2-3, with 8 bases identical to TRBD2. CDR3 length equals 16 residues. Germline assignment: CDR1 LGHDT and CDR2 YNNKEL (reference sequence). V lost 1 base to trimming and J lost 3 bases; unmatched junction nucleotides: 6. CDR3 bases: TGTGCCAGCAGCCAAGTCCCAGCGGGGGTTACAGATACGCAGTATTTT. This encodes CASSQVPAGVTDTQYF.

The rearrangement links TRBV10-2 to TRBJ2-5; TRBD1 aligns across 8 bases. Trimming removed 4 bases from V and 1 base from J; junction bases left unmatched: 14. The germline V gene encodes CDR1 WSHSY and CDR2 SAAADI. This CDR3 region has 18 residues. CDR3 protein: CASSALGQGGLGQETQYF. DNA of the CDR3: TGCGCCAGCAGTGCCCTCGGACAGGGCGGATTGGGCCAAGAGACCCAGTACTTC.

V usage is TRBV3-1 and J usage is TRBJ2-3; weak D call: TRBD1 (6 bases). V was pared by 3 bases and J by 0 bases, with 10 bases between. This CDR3 comprises 15 residues. Germline-derived CDR1 and CDR2 are LGHDT and YNNKEL (reference sequence). This CDR3 reads CASSHGGPSTDTQYF. CDR3 coding DNA: TGTGCCAGCAGCCATGGGGGCCCTAGCACAGATACGCAGTATTTT.

This clonotype was counted between two and nine times. This rearrangement joins TRBV5-1 to TRBJ2-7; 9 nucleotides match TRBD1. V lost 0 bases and J lost 3; bases outside the gene matches: 1. This CDR3 contains 14 residues. Germline loops: CDR1 SGHRS, CDR2 YFSETQ. The CDR3 region has the DNA TGCGCCAGCAGCTTGGAGGGACAGGGCTACGAGCAGTACTTC. Translation: CASSLEGQGYEQYF. Filled out from reference TRBV5-1 and TRBJ2-7, the complete variable domain reads KAGVTQTPRYLIKTRGQQVTLSCSPISGHRSVSWYQQTPGQGLQFLFEYFSETQRNKGNFPGRFSGRQFSNSRSEMNVSTLELGDSALYLCASSLEGQGYEQYFGPGTRLTVT.

This clonotype appeared a few times. CDR3 residues: CASGQGGTQYF. The DNA for the CDR3 is TGTGCCAGCGGACAAGGGGGGACCCAGTACTTC. V is TRBV27 and J is TRBJ2-4; a weak D match, TRBD1 (6 bases). The DNA end is a closer match to TRBJ2-5, so the J assignment may be wrong. The CDR3 runs 11 residues. In germline, CDR1 is MNHEY, CDR2 SMNVEV (reference sequence).

The rearrangement uses TRBV29-1 and TRBJ2-7; D may be TRBD1 (6 bases). Germline CDR1 and CDR2: SQVTM and ANQGSEA. This CDR3 spans 13 amino acids. V was cut by 7 bases and J by 7 bases, with 20 bases left in between. The DNA of the CDR3 is TGCAGCGGCCGAGACAGAGGGGGTGATGAGCAGTACTTC. It specifies CSGRDRGGDEQYF.

CDR3 in DNA: TGTGCCAGCAGGCAGACCGGGCAAGAGACCCAGTACTTC. It encodes CASRQTGQETQYF. V and J are TRBV12-3 or TRBV12-4 and TRBJ2-5, with unresolved D. The CDR3 totals 13 residues. Deletions cut 6 bases from V and 2 bases from J, with 10 bases between.

The chain links TRBV20-1 to TRBJ2-1; D unresolved. The ends were cut back, 2 bases at V and 2 bases at J, with 13 bases in the middle. The CDR3 is made up of 15 amino acids. In germline, CDR1 is DFQATT, CDR2 SNEGSKA (reference sequence). CDR3 protein: CSARPNTGTYNEQFF. In DNA, the CDR3 is TGCAGTGCTAGACCAAACACGGGCACCTACAATGAGCAGTTCTTC.

Ten or more counts support this clonotype. The chain has TRBV2 and TRBJ2-2; 10 nucleotides line up with TRBD1. The CDR3 has 15 residues. Trimming at V came to 10 bases and at J to 6 bases, leaving 11 bases not matched to a gene. Germline V CDR1 and CDR2: SNHLY, FYNNEI. CDR3 residues: CANGDRGRESGELFF. CDR3 sequence (DNA): TGTGCCAATGGGGACAGGGGTCGAGAATCCGGGGAGCTGTTTTTT.

The gene calls are TRBV2 and TRBJ1-4; D possibly corresponds to TRBD1 (5 bases). This CDR3 region has 14 residues. Between the trimmed V and J ends, which lost 6 bases and 4 bases, there was a span of 12 bases. Per germline, CDR1 SNHLY and CDR2 FYNNEI. The chain's CDR3 is CASRQPGINEKLFF. Written as DNA, the CDR3 is TGTGCCAGCAGACAGCCAGGGATTAATGAAAAACTGTTTTTT.

The chain combines TRBV5-1 with TRBJ2-3; 7 positions agree with TRBD2. This CDR3 has 15 amino acids. The ends lost 4 bases at V and 9 bases at J; junction bases unmatched: 14. The V gene's germline CDR1 is SGHRS and CDR2 YFSETQ. The CDR3 DNA reads TGCGCCAGCAGCCCGGTGGGGCGACTAGCAGCAACGCAGTATTTT. This sequence encodes CASSPVGRLAATQYF. The full variable domain, with the rest looked up from reference TRBV5-1 and TRBJ2-3, is KAGVTQTPRYLIKTRGQQVTLSCSPISGHRSVSWYQQTPGQGLQFLFEYFSETQRNKGNFPGRFSGRQFSNSRSEMNVSTLELGDSALYLCASSPVGRLAATQYFGPGTRLTVL.

The chain combines TRBV19 with TRBJ2-7; 11 positions match TRBD2. Germline values: CDR1 LNHDA, CDR2 SQIVND (reference sequence). The trim removed 4 bases at V and 2 bases at J, leaving 4 bases unmatched. CDR3 size: 15 residues. The chain's CDR3 is CASSRTSGLPYEQYF. CDR3 nucleotides: TGTGCCAGTAGTAGGACTAGCGGGTTACCCTACGAGCAGTACTTC.

The chain joins TRBV20-1 to TRBJ1-1; 7 bases fit TRBD1. V lost 3 bases and J lost 3; bases outside the gene matches: 10. The CDR3 extends over 15 amino acids. Looked up from germline, CDR1 is DFQATT and CDR2 is SNEGSKA (reference sequence). The CDR3 bases are TGCAGTGCTAGTACAGGGGCGACACCTTACACTGAAGCTTTCTTT. It specifies CSASTGATPYTEAFF.